Following are 22 T cell receptor beta chains from one sample sequenced in a study of T cell responses to AZD1222 COVID-19 vaccine. The protocol was immunoSEQ multiplex PCR, while the TCRdb copy is restricted to in-frame clones and leaves out a portion. Here the sample spans some 84,000 clones, 65% to 90% being singletons. This specimen consisted of peripheral blood, obtained on day 0 of AZD1222 vaccination. These receptors were taken from an adult in good health.

This clone occurred a few times. The chain employs TRBV24-1 and TRBJ2-3; 11 bases align to TRBD2. The germline gives CDR1 KGHDR, CDR2 SFDVKD. This CDR3 is 16 amino acids long. The junction had 8 bases not matched to a gene; V was cut back by 4 bases and J by 6 bases. The CDR3 reads CATSEGTSGGWDTQYF. In nucleotides, the CDR3 is TGTGCCACCAGTGAAGGGACTAGCGGAGGGTGGGATACGCAGTATTTT.

CDR3 in DNA: TGTGCCAGCAGCCAAGATTGGACAGGGAGCGGCTACACCTTC. Its protein is CASSQDWTGSGYTF. The rearrangement links TRBV3-1 (or the pseudogene TRBV3-2) to TRBJ1-2, with 8 bases that match TRBD1. From germline, CDR1 is LGHDT and CDR2 YNNKEL (reference sequence). V gave up 0 bases and J gave up 8 bases; unmatched junction bases: 5. The CDR3 runs to 14 residues.

The genes are TRBV18 and TRBJ2-1, with 13 bases lining up with TRBD2. Germline V gene lookup returns CDR1 KGHSH and CDR2 LQKENI. The CDR3 runs 15 residues. V was pared by 5 bases and J by 6 bases, with 4 bases of the junction left unmatched. CDR3 sequence reads: CASSVGTSGVNEQFF. In DNA form, the CDR3 reads TGTGCCAGCTCAGTCGGGACTAGCGGGGTCAATGAGCAGTTCTTC.

The CDR3 region has the DNA TGTGCCAGCAGCCAAGTTTGGATTGGCGGGAGGGCCACAGATACGCAGTATTTT. This sequence encodes CASSQVWIGGRATDTQYF. The V gene is TRBV3-1 (or the pseudogene TRBV3-2), the J gene TRBJ2-3; 9 bases are a match to TRBD2. Germline CDR1 LGHDT, CDR2 YNNKEL (reference sequence). Trimming removed 1 base from V and 2 bases from J; junction bases left unmatched: 10. CDR3 length: 18 residues.

This clone was found a few times. The chain combines TRBV5-6 with TRBJ1-2, with D possibly matching TRBD1 (5 bases). V lost 2 bases and J 7 bases, leaving 21 bases between the germline ends. The length of the CDR3 is 16 residues. Germline V gene lookup returns CDR1 SGHDT and CDR2 YYEEEE. CDR3 sequence: CASSFFQPQGVGGYTF. The CDR3 DNA follows: TGTGCCAGCAGCTTCTTTCAACCCCAGGGCGTAGGTGGCTACACCTTC.

This sequence joins TRBV24-1 and TRBJ1-3; TRBD1 matches 9 bases. V trimming: 4 bases; J trimming: 1 base; junction bases outside the gene matches: 4. This CDR3 has 16 amino acids. Per germline, CDR1 KGHDR and CDR2 SFDVKD. CDR3 nucleotide sequence: TGTGCCACCAGTGAAGCCGGGACAGGGTCTGGAAACACCATATATTTT. Translating it yields CATSEAGTGSGNTIYF.

The V and J genes are TRBV11-3 and TRBJ2-5; D ambiguous. The CDR3 has 13 residues. Germline lookup yields CDR1 SGHNT and CDR2 YENEEA. Trimming stripped 5 bases from V and 0 bases from J, with 7 bases between. The CDR3 DNA sequence: TGTGCCAGCAGCCGGTCCCACCAAGAGACCCAGTACTTC. Protein product: CASSRSHQETQYF.

As DNA, the CDR3 is TGTGCCAGCAGCGCGCTCGTAGAAAACATTCAGTACTTC. Its protein is CASSALVENIQYF. V gene TRBV12-3 or TRBV12-4 combines with J gene TRBJ2-4; no firm D call. The CDR3 consists of 13 residues. Trimming removed 6 bases from V and 5 bases from J, with 11 bases in between.

V gene TRBV12-3 or TRBV12-4 combines with J gene TRBJ2-1; TRBD1 or TRBD2 may be the D gene (5 bases each). CDR3 length: 13 amino acids. V gave up 10 bases and J gave up 3 bases, with 13 bases separating them. CDR3 nucleotides: TGTGCCACCCGAGGGGTCAACTACAATGAGCAGTTCTTC. It encodes CATRGVNYNEQFF.

The V and J genes are TRBV6-6 and TRBJ2-7, with TRBD2 matching 14 bases. The CDR3 contains 16 residues. Germline CDR1 reads MNHNY; CDR2 reads SVGAGI (reference sequence). After removal of 8 bases from V and 5 bases from J, the junction contained 11 bases not matched to a gene. In nucleotides, the CDR3 is TGTGCCAGCGGAAAGGGCGGGACTAGCGGGAGCGACGAGCAGTACTTC. This translates into CASGKGGTSGSDEQYF.

The chain links TRBV2 to TRBJ2-1; 12 bases map to TRBD2. CDR3 size: 15 residues. The trim removed 3 bases at V and 4 bases at J, leaving 1 base unmatched. CDR1 is SNHLY, CDR2 FYNNEI, per germline. The CDR3 here is CASSDGLAGYNEQFF. Here the CDR3 DNA reads TGTGCCAGCAGTGATGGACTAGCGGGGTACAATGAGCAGTTCTTC.

The V call is TRBV25-1, the J call TRBJ2-5; D remains ambiguous. Germline values: CDR1 MGHDK, CDR2 SYGVNS. The V end was cut by 3 bases, the J end by 1 base, with 18 bases between. This CDR3 comprises 17 residues. The CDR3 DNA follows: TGTGCCAGCAGTGACCTTTATGAGTCTTGGGGCCAAGAGACCCAGTACTTC. Amino acid sequence: CASSDLYESWGQETQYF. The full variable domain, with the rest looked up from reference TRBV25-1 and TRBJ2-5, is EADIYQTPRYLVIGTGKKITLECSQTMGHDKMYWYQQDPGMELHLIHYSYGVNSTEKGDLSSESTVSRIRTEHFPLTLESARPSHTSQYLCASSDLYESWGQETQYFGPGTRLLVL.

The chain is built from TRBV30 and TRBJ1-2, with D tentatively TRBD1 (5 bases). Germline CDR1 is GTSNPN and CDR2 is SVGIG (reference sequence). V was cut by 7 bases and J by 6 bases, with 24 bases left in between. CDR3 size: 15 residues. In DNA form, the CDR3 reads TGTGCCTCGGGGGGACGGCGTCTTATCCATGATGGCTACACCTTC. Protein: CASGGRRLIHDGYTF.

J is TRBJ2-7 and V is TRBV2; 12 bases are a match to TRBD2. Per the germline V gene, CDR1 is SNHLY and CDR2 is FYNNEI. V dropped 11 bases and J dropped 2; count of bases not matched to a gene: 10. The CDR3 has 15 amino acids. CDR3 loop: CAGGLAGWGPYEQYF. In DNA, the CDR3 is TGTGCCGGTGGACTAGCGGGATGGGGCCCCTACGAGCAGTACTTC.

The genes are TRBV6-2 or TRBV6-3 and TRBJ2-1; D gene unclear. The CDR3 loop spans 14 amino acids. Trimming took 2 bases from V and 4 from J, leaving 9 bases between them. Germline V gene lookup returns CDR1 MNHEY and CDR2 SVGEGT. CDR3 region: CASSYETEYNEQFF. The CDR3 nucleotides are TGTGCCAGCAGTTACGAGACGGAATACAATGAGCAGTTCTTC.

The chain uses TRBV9 and TRBJ2-5; D is uncertain. Germline values: CDR1 SGDLS, CDR2 YYNGEE. V lost 0 bases, J lost 5 bases, and 11 bases lay in between. The CDR3 length is 14 residues. The CDR3 region has the DNA TGTGCCAGCAGCGTAGCTCCACTCGGGGAGACCCAGTACTTC. Encoded protein: CASSVAPLGETQYF.

This chain links TRBV27 with TRBJ2-7; 11 positions match TRBD1. V was pared by 5 bases and J by 1 base, with 4 bases of the junction left unmatched. In germline, CDR1 is MNHEY, CDR2 SMNVEV (reference sequence). This CDR3 is built from 15 residues. CDR3 in amino acids: CASSRGQGASYEQYF. The DNA of the CDR3 is TGTGCCAGCAGTAGAGGACAGGGGGCTTCCTACGAGCAGTACTTC.

The chain uses TRBV10-3 and TRBJ1-5, with 7 positions matching TRBD1. The CDR3 has 13 residues. The ends lost 10 bases at V and 5 bases at J; junction bases unmatched: 8. CDR1 is ENHRY and CDR2 is SYGVKD in the germline V gene. The CDR3 DNA is TGTGCCACCCAGACAGGGCATTATCAGCCCCAGCATTTT. Translation: CATQTGHYQPQHF.

The rearrangement uses TRBV7-6 and TRBJ2-5; 10 positions agree with TRBD2. V gave up 4 bases and J gave up 4 bases; unmatched junction bases: 15. The germline CDR1 and CDR2 sequences are SGHVS and FNYEAQ. The CDR3 is 18 residues long. This CDR3 is CASSSGRAASGSRETQYF. The CDR3 region has the DNA TGTGCCAGCAGCTCGGGGCGAGCGGCTAGCGGGAGTAGAGAGACCCAGTACTTC. The whole variable domain, filled in from reference TRBV7-6 and TRBJ2-5, reads GAGVSQSPRYKVTKRGQDVALRCDPISGHVSLYWYRQALGQGPEFLTYFNYEAQQDKSGLPNDRFSAERPEGSISTLTIQRTEQRDSAMYRCASSSGRAASGSRETQYFGPGTRLLVL.

The chain links TRBV10-3 to TRBJ2-3; 8 nucleotides agree with TRBD1. The CDR3 has 15 amino acids. CDR1 is ENHRY and CDR2 is SYGVKD in the germline V gene. The ends lost 10 bases at V and 0 bases at J; junction bases unmatched: 9. The CDR3 region is CATLARQGSTDTQYF. The DNA for the CDR3 is TGTGCCACCTTGGCCCGACAGGGGAGCACAGATACGCAGTATTTT.

V is TRBV3-1 (or the pseudogene TRBV3-2) and J is TRBJ1-1; 9 positions match TRBD1. This CDR3 has 13 residues. V gave up 6 bases and J gave up 7 bases; unmatched junction bases: 6. From germline, CDR1 is LGHDT and CDR2 YNNKEL (reference sequence). The CDR3 coding sequence is TGTGCCAGCAGACCCGAGGGACAGGGTGAAGCTTTCTTT. This sequence encodes CASRPEGQGEAFF.

The chain joins TRBV9 to TRBJ2-3; the D gene could be TRBD1 or TRBD2 (5 bases each). The CDR3 loop spans 15 amino acids. From germline, CDR1 is SGDLS and CDR2 YYNGEE. V gave up 3 bases and J gave up 0 bases, with 11 bases separating them. CDR3 sequence (DNA): TGTGCCAGCAGCGCCAGGGACCAGAGCACAGATACGCAGTATTTT. It codes for CASSARDQSTDTQYF.